One sample yielded the 21 T cell receptor beta chains listed below, sequenced in a study of shared T cell receptors in the human thymus. Assay: immunoSEQ multiplex PCR; the TCRdb copy retains only in-frame clones and omits some. The sample gives around 730,000 clones, approximately 85% of which show up once; 0.0095% to 0.011% is in the top ten. In addition, the sample was reused for a study of human thymus T cells.

The sequencing sample was made of thymocytes. Receptor source: a girl less than two years old with a congenital heart defect.

The rearrangement joins TRBV5-1 to TRBJ2-7; 9 bases line up with TRBD1. This CDR3 contains 17 residues. The junction had 11 bases not matched to a gene; V was cut back by 4 bases and J by 0 bases. Germline V gene data show CDR1 as SGHRS and CDR2 as YFSETQ. The DNA of the CDR3 is TGCGCCAGCAGCCCAGGACAGGGGAAACCTAACTCCTACGAGCAGTACTTC. This encodes CASSPGQGKPNSYEQYF.

The chain carries TRBV7-2 and TRBJ2-3, with unresolved D. This CDR3 has 16 amino acids. The germline V gene encodes CDR1 SGHTA and CDR2 FQGNSA. Trimming left V 5 bases short and J 2 bases short, with 17 bases between. The CDR3 DNA reads TGTGCCAGCAGCCAAGCTAGGCGAAATCACACAGATACGCAGTATTTT. Protein: CASSQARRNHTDTQYF.

About this clone: At one boundary the junction diverges from the germline segment, which might be a read error. The sample holds other DNA sequences that translate to the same CDR3. For the CDR3, the DNA is TGCGCCAGCGACAGGGGAATAACTGGCTCCTATAATTCCCCCCTCCACTTT. It specifies CASDRGITGSYNSPLHF. The rearrangement joins TRBV4-1 to TRBJ1-6, with 8 bases that match TRBD1. The germline gives CDR1 MGHRA, CDR2 YSYEKL. There are 17 residues in the CDR3.

The chain recombines TRBV2 with TRBJ1-1; the D is unclear. Germline values: CDR1 SNHLY, CDR2 FYNNEI. V lost 4 bases and J 6 bases, leaving 6 bases between the germline ends. CDR3 length: 11 residues. The CDR3 sequence is CASSVPSEAFF. CDR3 nucleotides: TGTGCCAGCAGTGTTCCCTCTGAAGCTTTCTTT.

The gene calls are TRBV19 and TRBJ2-6; 9 positions match TRBD1. V dropped 2 bases and J dropped 2; count of bases not matched to a gene: 10. This CDR3 spans 19 amino acids. CDR1 is LNHDA and CDR2 is SQIVND in the germline V gene (reference sequence). The CDR3 DNA reads as TGTGCCAGTAGTATACCCCGACAGGGGGAAGGTCCTGGGGCCAACGTCCTGACTTTC. Amino acids: CASSIPRQGEGPGANVLTF.

This clone showed up just a few times. The chain is built from TRBV4-1 and TRBJ2-3; 7 bases agree with TRBD1. After removal of 0 bases from V and 1 base from J, the junction contained 10 bases not matched to a gene. Germline-derived CDR1 and CDR2 are MGHRA and YSYEKL. The length of the CDR3 is 18 residues. The CDR3 loop reads CASSQDRDRVRGTDTQYF. DNA for the CDR3: TGCGCCAGCAGCCAAGACCGAGACAGGGTGAGGGGCACAGATACGCAGTATTTT.

The chain combines TRBV10-3 with TRBJ1-4; 8 positions match TRBD1. Losses at the gene ends were 3 bases for V and 9 bases for J; bases not matched to a gene: 9. CDR1 is ENHRY, CDR2 SYGVKD, per germline. This CDR3 spans 15 amino acids. CDR3 DNA sequence: TGTGCCATCAGTGATGGGAATAGACAGGGGAAAAAACTGTTTTTT. It encodes CAISDGNRQGKKLFF.

This clone was seen only once. V usage is TRBV10-3 and J usage is TRBJ1-2; the match to TRBD1 covers 8 bases. The CDR3 spans 15 residues. J lost 6 bases, V lost 10 bases, and 16 bases had no gene match. Germline V gives CDR1 ENHRY, CDR2 SYGVKD. The CDR3 coding sequence is TGTGCCAGCAGGGGTCCAGCGGTGACAGGGGATGGCTACACCTTC. This gives the protein CASRGPAVTGDGYTF.

The genes are TRBV5-1 and TRBJ2-7, with D possibly matching TRBD1 (7 bases). Trimming stripped 0 bases from V and 4 bases from J, with 14 bases between. CDR1 SGHRS and CDR2 YFSETQ come from the germline V gene. The CDR3 runs 15 residues. CDR3 loop: CASSLVAGGRYEQYF. The CDR3, as DNA: TGCGCCAGCAGCTTGGTGGCAGGGGGGAGATACGAGCAGTACTTC.

V usage is TRBV15 and J usage is TRBJ1-3; 8 bases line up with TRBD1. This CDR3 is built from 15 residues. Per the germline V gene, CDR1 is LNHNV and CDR2 is YYDKDF (reference sequence). Unmatched junction bases numbered 2, after V lost 0 bases and J lost 4 bases. The CDR3 loop reads CATSRDGTGGNTIYF. CDR3 nucleotides: TGTGCCACCAGCAGAGACGGGACAGGCGGAAACACCATATATTTT. The full variable domain, completed using reference TRBV15 and TRBJ1-3, is DAMVIQNPRYQVTQFGKPVTLSCSQTLNHNVMYWYQQKSSQAPKLLFHYYDKDFNNEADTPDNFQSRRPNTSFCFLDIRSPGLGDTAMYLCATSRDGTGGNTIYFGEGSWLTVV.

The chain links TRBV7-9 to TRBJ1-6; D may be TRBD1 (5 bases). The V gene lost 7 bases and the J gene lost 7 bases, with 17 bases spanning the gap. Germline V gives CDR1 SEHNR, CDR2 FQNEAQ (reference sequence). The CDR3 loop spans 15 amino acids. The CDR3 here is CASNQGGVANSPLHF. For the CDR3, the DNA is TGTGCCAGCAACCAGGGTGGGGTGGCGAATTCACCCCTCCACTTT.

This chain joins TRBV5-8 and TRBJ1-6; D is possibly TRBD1 (5 bases). V was trimmed by 3 bases and J by 2 bases, leaving 12 bases between them. CDR3 size: 16 residues. Per germline, CDR1 SGHTS and CDR2 YDEGEE. This chain's CDR3 is CASSYPGGAYNSPLHF. DNA for the CDR3: TGTGCCAGCAGCTATCCCGGGGGGGCCTATAATTCACCCCTCCACTTT.

The chain is built from TRBV6-7 and TRBJ2-1; 9 bases agree with TRBD2. TRBV6-7 is recorded as an ORF, its role being uncertain. The J segment lost 7 bases and the V segment lost 6 bases, leaving 16 bases of the junction unmatched. The CDR3 consists of 17 residues. The CDR3 protein is CASSCPSGGGAWNEQFF. The CDR3 coding sequence is TGTGCCAGCAGCTGCCCCTCGGGCGGGGGGGCCTGGAATGAGCAGTTCTTC.

The V and J genes are TRBV11-2 and TRBJ2-7; perhaps TRBD1 as D (6 bases). The CDR3 contains 17 residues. V shed 5 bases and J shed 2 bases, with 22 bases lying between them. The germline V gene encodes CDR1 SGHAT and CDR2 FQNNGV. CDR3 sequence: CASSLGTTVRGTYEQYF. The CDR3 region has the DNA TGTGCCAGCAGCCTGGGGACGACAGTAAGGGGGACCTACGAGCAGTACTTC.

This rearrangement joins TRBV4-1 to TRBJ1-2; tentatively, D is TRBD1 (5 bases). Germline V CDR1 and CDR2: MGHRA, YSYEKL. V lost 4 bases to trimming and J lost 7 bases, with 13 bases between them. This CDR3 spans 13 amino acids. This CDR3 is CASSLAGRLGYTF. The DNA for the CDR3 is TGCGCCAGCAGCCTGGCAGGGCGCCTTGGCTACACCTTC.

Only a few counts were recorded for this clone. The CDR3 DNA reads TGCGCCAGCAGCCCGGATGTGGGGGCCTCTAACACCGGGGAGCTGTTTTTT. This codes for CASSPDVGASNTGELFF. The chain recombines TRBV5-1 with TRBJ2-2; TRBD1 is a possible D gene (6 bases). Deletions cut 4 bases from V and 2 bases from J, with 18 bases between. Germline CDR1 reads SGHRS; CDR2 reads YFSETQ. CDR3 length equals 17 residues.

The table lists this clone with a count of one. The genes are TRBV28 and TRBJ1-1, with D unresolved. V was shortened by 7 bases and J by 2 bases, with 8 bases between the two germline ends. Germline V gives CDR1 MDHEN, CDR2 SYDVKM. The CDR3 covers 12 residues. CDR3 bases: TGTGCCAGCAAGCGGAGAAACACTGAAGCTTTCTTT. Translation: CASKRRNTEAFF.

This clone was seen once. The chain is built from TRBV5-5 and TRBJ2-5, with 13 bases aligning to TRBD2. The CDR3 contains 17 residues. The germline gives CDR1 SGHKS, CDR2 YYEKEE (reference sequence). J lost 5 bases, V lost 0 bases, and 7 bases had no gene match. CDR3 loop: CASSLGLAGGRGETQYF. DNA for the CDR3: TGTGCCAGCAGCTTGGGACTAGCGGGGGGCAGAGGTGAGACCCAGTACTTC. Complete variable domain (other parts from reference TRBV5-5 and TRBJ2-5): DAGVTQSPTHLIKTRGQQVTLRCSPISGHKSVSWYQQVLGQGPQFIFQYYEKEERGRGNFPDRFSARQFPNYSSELNVNALLLGDSALYLCASSLGLAGGRGETQYFGPGTRLLVL.

This sequence joins TRBV27 and TRBJ1-5; perhaps TRBD1 as D (5 bases). The CDR3 totals 17 residues. V lost 5 bases, J lost 0 bases, and 17 bases lay in between. Per germline, CDR1 MNHEY and CDR2 SMNVEV (reference sequence). The CDR3 DNA follows: TGTGCCAGCAGTCACCGACGACAGATGTATAGCAATCAGCCCCAGCATTTT. Its protein product is CASSHRRQMYSNQPQHF.

This CDR3 is CASSKPPTGGDTEAFF. DNA for the CDR3: TGTGCCAGCAGCAAACCGCCTACAGGGGGAGACACTGAAGCTTTCTTT. The chain recombines TRBV28 with TRBJ1-1; 8 nucleotides align to TRBD1. CDR3 length equals 16 residues. V lost 6 bases to trimming and J lost 3 bases; unmatched junction nucleotides: 12. Germline CDR1 reads MDHEN; CDR2 reads SYDVKM.

The chain is built from TRBV11-2 and TRBJ1-3; TRBD1 matches 9 bases. Germline CDR1 SGHAT, CDR2 FQNNGV. The CDR3 has 13 amino acids. With 8 bases clipped from V and 5 bases from J, the junction kept 4 bases outside the gene matches. The DNA of the CDR3 is TGTGCCAGCGAGGGACAGGGACGAAACACCATATATTTT. Translation: CASEGQGRNTIYF.